This TCR beta chain was sequenced during a study of tumor-infiltrating lymphocytes in primary liver carcinoma. Looking at the study overall: Men and women, 30 to 69 years of age, made up the patients.

Synthesis of TCR beta cDNA was carried out from 500 ng total RNA with a constant-region primer. For TCR beta, libraries were produced by three nested multiplex PCR rounds using slightly modified ARM-PCR. Researchers ran the first two PCR rounds for ten to eleven cycles each with TRBV1-TRBV30 forward primers and a C-beta reverse primer. TCRdb ran MiXCR on the multiplex PCR reads and lists one entry per CDR3 protein. This table holds tens of thousands of distinct CDR3 sequences, about 80% found once. Co-extraction of RNA and DNA was performed on about 20-33 mg of unsorted bulk tissue. Tumor regions sampled: superior, inferior, left, right poles, and centre. The study, taken as a whole, reports: Tumor-adjacent and tumor-blood pairs shared less of their repertoires than tumor region pairs shared.

Details on this clonotype: Antigen: not known.

The germline V gene has CDR1 SGHNT and CDR2 YYREEE (reference sequence). This CDR3 is built from 18 residues. V dropped 9 bases and J dropped 3 bases, with 29 bases sitting between them. Material: liver tumor tissue from sampling region 1. Subset denoted: tumor region T1, superior pole. This chain uses TRBV5-4 with TRBJ2-3; maybe TRBD2 (6 bases). The TCR sequence derives from a woman aged 25 to 45 with primary liver carcinoma and hepatitis B virus infection. CDR3 loop: CAISNPEATGSRTDTQYF. The CDR3 DNA is TGTGCCATCAGTAACCCGGAGGCTACCGGGAGTCGGACAGATACGCAGTATTTT.